This TCR beta chain was retrieved from a study of T cell responses to AZD1222 COVID-19 vaccine. The V gene's germline CDR1 is MDHEN and CDR2 SYDVKM. Between the trimmed V and J ends, which lost 3 bases and 8 bases, there was a span of 13 bases. This CDR3 comprises 13 residues. Using immunoSEQ multiplex PCR, the repertoire was profiled, and TCRdb retains in-frame clones only, with some absent. There are 150,000 to 200,000 clones in the sample; approximately 90% occur only once, and around 26% lies in the top ten. This TCR was sampled from an adult who received the AZD1222 COVID-19 vaccine. The rearrangement uses TRBV28 and TRBJ1-2; D is perhaps TRBD1 (5 bases). This material consisted of peripheral blood, taken 28 days after the second AZD1222 dose. In DNA, the CDR3 is TGTGCCAGCAGTTTCCCAGGGTTTAGCGGCTACACCTTC. Its protein product is CASSFPGFSGYTF.